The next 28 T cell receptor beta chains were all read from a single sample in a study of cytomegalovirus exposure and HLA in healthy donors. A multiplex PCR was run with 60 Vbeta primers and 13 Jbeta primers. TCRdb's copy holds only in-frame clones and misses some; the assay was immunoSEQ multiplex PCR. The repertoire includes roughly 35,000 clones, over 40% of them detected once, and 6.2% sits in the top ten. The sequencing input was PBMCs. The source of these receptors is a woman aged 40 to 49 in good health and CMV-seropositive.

DNA for the CDR3: TGTGCCAGCAGCTTACAGGGGGCGCGAACAGATACGCAGTATTTT. This encodes CASSLQGARTDTQYF. The rearrangement joins TRBV7-2 to TRBJ2-3; 8 bases fit TRBD1. CDR1 SGHTA and CDR2 FQGNSA come from the germline V gene. With 2 bases clipped from V and 3 bases from J, the junction kept 4 bases outside the gene matches. This CDR3 is 15 amino acids long.

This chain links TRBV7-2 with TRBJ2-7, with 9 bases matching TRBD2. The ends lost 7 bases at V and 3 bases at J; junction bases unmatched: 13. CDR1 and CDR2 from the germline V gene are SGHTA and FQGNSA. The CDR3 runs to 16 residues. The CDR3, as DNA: TGTGCCAGCACCCCGGGTTTGGCGGGGGGGCACTACGAGCAGTACTTC. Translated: CASTPGLAGGHYEQYF. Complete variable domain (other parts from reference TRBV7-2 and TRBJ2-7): GAGVSQSPSNKVTEKGKDVELRCDPISGHTALYWYRQSLGQGLEFLIYFQGNSAPDKSGLPSDRFSAERTGGSVSTLTIQRTQQEDSAVYLCASTPGLAGGHYEQYFGPGTRLTVT.

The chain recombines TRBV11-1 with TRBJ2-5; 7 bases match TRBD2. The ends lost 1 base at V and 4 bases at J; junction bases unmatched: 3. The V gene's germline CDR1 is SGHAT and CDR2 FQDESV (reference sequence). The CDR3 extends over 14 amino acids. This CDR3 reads CASSLGLAGETQYF. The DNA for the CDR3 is TGTGCCAGCAGCTTAGGACTAGCTGGAGAGACCCAGTACTTC. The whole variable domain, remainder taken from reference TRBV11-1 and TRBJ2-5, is EAEVAQSPRYKITEKSQAVAFWCDPISGHATLYWYRQILGQGPELLVQFQDESVVDDSQLPKDRFSAERLKGVDSTLKIQPAELGDSAMYLCASSLGLAGETQYFGPGTRLLVL.

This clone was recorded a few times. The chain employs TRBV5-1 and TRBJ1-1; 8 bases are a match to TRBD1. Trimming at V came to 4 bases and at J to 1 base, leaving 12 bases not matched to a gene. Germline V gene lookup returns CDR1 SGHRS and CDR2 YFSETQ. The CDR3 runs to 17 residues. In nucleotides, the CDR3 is TGCGCCAGCAGCCATACAGGGGGAAACGGGCGGAACACTGAAGCTTTCTTT. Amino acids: CASSHTGGNGRNTEAFF.

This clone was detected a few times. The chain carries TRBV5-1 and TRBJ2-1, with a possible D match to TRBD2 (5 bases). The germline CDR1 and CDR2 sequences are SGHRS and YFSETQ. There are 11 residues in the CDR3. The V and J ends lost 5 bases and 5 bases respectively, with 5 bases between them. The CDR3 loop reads CASRRDNEQFF. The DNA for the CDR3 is TGCGCCAGCAGGAGGGACAATGAGCAGTTCTTC.

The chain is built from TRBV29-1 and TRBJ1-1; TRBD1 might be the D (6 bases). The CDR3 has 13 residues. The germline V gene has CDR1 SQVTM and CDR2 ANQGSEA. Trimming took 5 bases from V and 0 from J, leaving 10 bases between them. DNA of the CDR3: TGCAGCGTTAGGGGGTCAATGAACACTGAAGCTTTCTTT. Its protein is CSVRGSMNTEAFF.

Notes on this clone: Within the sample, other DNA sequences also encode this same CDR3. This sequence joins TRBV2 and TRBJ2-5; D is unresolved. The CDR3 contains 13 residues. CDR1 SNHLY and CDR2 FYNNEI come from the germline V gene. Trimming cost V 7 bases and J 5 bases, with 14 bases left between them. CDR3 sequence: CASNKESQETQYF. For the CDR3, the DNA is TGTGCCAGCAATAAGGAGTCCCAGGAGACCCAGTACTTC. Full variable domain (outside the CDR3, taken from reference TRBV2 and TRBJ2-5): EPEVTQTPSHQVTQMGQEVILRCVPISNHLYFYWYRQILGQKVEFLVSFYNNEISEKSEIFDDQFSVERPDGSNFTLKIRSTKLEDSAMYFCASNKESQETQYFGPGTRLLVL.

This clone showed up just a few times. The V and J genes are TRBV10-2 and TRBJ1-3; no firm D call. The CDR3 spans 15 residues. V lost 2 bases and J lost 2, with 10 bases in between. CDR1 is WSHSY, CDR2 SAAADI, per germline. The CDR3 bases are TGCGCCAGCAGTGAGGGGCCCCGTCCTGGAAACACCATATATTTT. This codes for CASSEGPRPGNTIYF.

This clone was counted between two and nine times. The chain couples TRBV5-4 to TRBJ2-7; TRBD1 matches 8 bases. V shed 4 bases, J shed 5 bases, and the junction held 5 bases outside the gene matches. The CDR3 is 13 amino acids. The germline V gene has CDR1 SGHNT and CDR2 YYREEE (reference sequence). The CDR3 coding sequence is TGTGCCAGCAGCAGGACAGGGCACCACGAGCAGTACTTC. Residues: CASSRTGHHEQYF.

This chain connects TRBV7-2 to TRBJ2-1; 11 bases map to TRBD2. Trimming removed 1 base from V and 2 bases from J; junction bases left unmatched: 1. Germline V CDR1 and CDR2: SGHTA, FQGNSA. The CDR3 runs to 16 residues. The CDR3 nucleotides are TGTGCCAGCAGCTTAGTAGCGGGGGGGGCCTACAATGAGCAGTTCTTC. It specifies CASSLVAGGAYNEQFF.

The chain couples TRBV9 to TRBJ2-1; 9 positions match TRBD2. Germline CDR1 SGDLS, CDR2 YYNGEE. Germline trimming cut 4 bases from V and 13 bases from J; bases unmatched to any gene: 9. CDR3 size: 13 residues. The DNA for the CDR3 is TGTGCCAGCAGCACAAGGGGGGGGACTAGCCAGTTCTTC. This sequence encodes CASSTRGGTSQFF.

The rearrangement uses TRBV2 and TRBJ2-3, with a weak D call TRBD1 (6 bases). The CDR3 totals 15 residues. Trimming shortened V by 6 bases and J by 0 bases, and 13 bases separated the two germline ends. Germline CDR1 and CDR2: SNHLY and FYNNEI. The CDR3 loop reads CASRKRTDSTDTQYF. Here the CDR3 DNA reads TGTGCCAGCAGGAAGAGGACAGACAGCACAGATACGCAGTATTTT.

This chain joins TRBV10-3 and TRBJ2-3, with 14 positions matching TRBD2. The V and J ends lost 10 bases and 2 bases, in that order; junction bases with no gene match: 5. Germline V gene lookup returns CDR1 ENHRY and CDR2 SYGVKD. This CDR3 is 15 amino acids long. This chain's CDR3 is CATLTSGGVTDTQYF. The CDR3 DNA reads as TGTGCCACTCTGACTAGCGGGGGGGTCACAGATACGCAGTATTTT.

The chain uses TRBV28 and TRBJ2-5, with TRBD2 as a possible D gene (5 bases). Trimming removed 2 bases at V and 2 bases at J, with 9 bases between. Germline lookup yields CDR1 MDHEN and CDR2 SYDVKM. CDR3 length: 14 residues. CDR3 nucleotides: TGTGCCAGCAGTTTAAGACTACGGCAAGAGACCCAGTACTTC. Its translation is CASSLRLRQETQYF. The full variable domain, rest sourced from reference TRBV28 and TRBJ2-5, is DVKVTQSSRYLVKRTGEKVFLECVQDMDHENMFWYRQDPGLGLRLIYFSYDVKMKEKGDIPEGYSVSREKKERFSLILESASTNQTSMYLCASSLRLRQETQYFGPGTRLLVL.

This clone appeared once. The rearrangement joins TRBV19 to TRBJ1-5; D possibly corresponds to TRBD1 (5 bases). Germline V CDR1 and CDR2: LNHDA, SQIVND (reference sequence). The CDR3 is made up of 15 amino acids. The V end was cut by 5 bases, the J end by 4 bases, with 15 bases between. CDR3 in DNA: TGTGCCAGTAGTTCTGGCAGGGTGCTAAATCAGCCCCAGCATTTT. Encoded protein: CASSSGRVLNQPQHF.

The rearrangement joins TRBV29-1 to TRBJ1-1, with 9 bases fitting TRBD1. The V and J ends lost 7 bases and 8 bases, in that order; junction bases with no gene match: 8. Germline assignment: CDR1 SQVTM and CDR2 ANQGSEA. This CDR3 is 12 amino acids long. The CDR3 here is CSGSGQGWEAFF. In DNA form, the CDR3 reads TGCAGCGGCTCAGGACAGGGGTGGGAAGCTTTCTTT.

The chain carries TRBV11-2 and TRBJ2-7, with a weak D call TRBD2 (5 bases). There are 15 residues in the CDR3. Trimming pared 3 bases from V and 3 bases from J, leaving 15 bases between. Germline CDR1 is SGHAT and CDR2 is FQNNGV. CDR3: CASSFLDFGGYEQYF. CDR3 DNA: TGTGCCAGCAGCTTCTTGGACTTTGGAGGCTACGAGCAGTACTTC.

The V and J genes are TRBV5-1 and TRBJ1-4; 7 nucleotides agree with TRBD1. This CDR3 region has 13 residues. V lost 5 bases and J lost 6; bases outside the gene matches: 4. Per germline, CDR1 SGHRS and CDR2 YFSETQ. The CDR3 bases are TGCGCCAGCAGATTAGACAGGGATGAAAAACTGTTTTTT. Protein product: CASRLDRDEKLFF.

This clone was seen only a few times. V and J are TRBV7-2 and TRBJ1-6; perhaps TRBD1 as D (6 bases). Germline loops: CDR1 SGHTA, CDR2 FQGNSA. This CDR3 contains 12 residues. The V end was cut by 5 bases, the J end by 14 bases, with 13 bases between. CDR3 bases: TGTGCCAGCAGCAACAGGGAATTTACCCTCCACTTT. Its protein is CASSNREFTLHF.

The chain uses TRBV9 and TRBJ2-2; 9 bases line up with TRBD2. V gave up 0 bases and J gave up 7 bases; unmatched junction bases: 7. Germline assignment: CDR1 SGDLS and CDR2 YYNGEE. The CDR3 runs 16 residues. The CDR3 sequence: CASSVASSGEYGELFF. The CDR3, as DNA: TGTGCCAGCAGCGTAGCCTCTAGCGGGGAGTACGGGGAGCTGTTTTTT.

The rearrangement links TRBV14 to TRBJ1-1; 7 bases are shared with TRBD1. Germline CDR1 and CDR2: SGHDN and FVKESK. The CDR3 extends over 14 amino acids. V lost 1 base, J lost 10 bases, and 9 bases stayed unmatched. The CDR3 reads CASSQAMPGGSAFF. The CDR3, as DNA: TGTGCCAGCAGCCAAGCAATGCCAGGGGGGTCAGCTTTCTTT.

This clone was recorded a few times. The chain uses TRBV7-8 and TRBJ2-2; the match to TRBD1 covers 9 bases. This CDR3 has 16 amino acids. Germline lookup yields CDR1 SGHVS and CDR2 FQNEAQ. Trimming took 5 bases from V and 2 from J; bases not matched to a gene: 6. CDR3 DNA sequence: TGTGCCAGCAGCATCGACAGGGGGGATAACACCGGGGAGCTGTTTTTT. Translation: CASSIDRGDNTGELFF.

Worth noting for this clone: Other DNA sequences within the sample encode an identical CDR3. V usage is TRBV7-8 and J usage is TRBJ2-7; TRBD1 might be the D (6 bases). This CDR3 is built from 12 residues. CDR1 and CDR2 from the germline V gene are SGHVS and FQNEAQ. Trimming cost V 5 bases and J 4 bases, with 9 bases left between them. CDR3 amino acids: CASSSRGYEQYF. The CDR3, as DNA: TGTGCCAGCAGCAGTAGGGGGTACGAGCAGTACTTC.

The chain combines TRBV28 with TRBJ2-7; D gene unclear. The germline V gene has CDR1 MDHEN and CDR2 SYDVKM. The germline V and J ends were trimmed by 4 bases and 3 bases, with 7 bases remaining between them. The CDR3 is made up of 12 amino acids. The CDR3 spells CASSYGSYEQYF. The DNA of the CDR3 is TGTGCCAGCAGTTATGGCAGCTACGAGCAGTACTTC.

The CDR3: CASKGRGVGHNEQFF. CDR3 DNA sequence: TGTGCCAGCAAGGGGCGAGGCGTTGGACACAATGAGCAGTTCTTC. The chain couples TRBV6-5 to TRBJ2-1; a possible D gene is TRBD1 (5 bases). This CDR3 contains 15 residues. Per germline, CDR1 MNHEY and CDR2 SVGAGI. Trimming stripped 7 bases from V and 5 bases from J, with 18 bases between.

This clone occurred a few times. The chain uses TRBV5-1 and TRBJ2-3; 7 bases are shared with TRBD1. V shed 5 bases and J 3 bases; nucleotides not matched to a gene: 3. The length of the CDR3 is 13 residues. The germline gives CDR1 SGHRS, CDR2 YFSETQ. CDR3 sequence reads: CASRKDRTDTQYF. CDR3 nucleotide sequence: TGCGCCAGCAGAAAGGACAGGACAGATACGCAGTATTTT.

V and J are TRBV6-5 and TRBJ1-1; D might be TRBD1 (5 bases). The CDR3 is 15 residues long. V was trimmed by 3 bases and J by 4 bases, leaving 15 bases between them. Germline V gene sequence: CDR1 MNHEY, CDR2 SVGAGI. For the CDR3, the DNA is TGTGCCAGCAGTTATTTTGGGGCTGGGTTCACTGAAGCTTTCTTT. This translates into CASSYFGAGFTEAFF.

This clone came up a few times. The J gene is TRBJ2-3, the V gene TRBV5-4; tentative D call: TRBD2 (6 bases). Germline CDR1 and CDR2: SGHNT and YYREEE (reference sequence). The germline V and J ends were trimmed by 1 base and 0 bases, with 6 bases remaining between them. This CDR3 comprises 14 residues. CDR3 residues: CASSLSGSTDTQYF. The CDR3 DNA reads TGTGCCAGCAGCTTGAGCGGGAGCACAGATACGCAGTATTTT.